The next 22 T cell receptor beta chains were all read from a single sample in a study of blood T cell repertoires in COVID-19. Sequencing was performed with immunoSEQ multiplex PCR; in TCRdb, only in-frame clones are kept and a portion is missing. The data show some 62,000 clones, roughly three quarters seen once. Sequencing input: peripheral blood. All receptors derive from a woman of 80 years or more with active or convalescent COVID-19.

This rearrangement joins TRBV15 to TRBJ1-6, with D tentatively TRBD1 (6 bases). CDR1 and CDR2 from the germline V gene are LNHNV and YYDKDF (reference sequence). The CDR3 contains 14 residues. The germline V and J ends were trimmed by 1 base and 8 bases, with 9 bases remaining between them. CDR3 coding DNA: TGTGCCACCAGCAGAGGAGGGGGACATTCACCCCTCCACTTT. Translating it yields CATSRGGGHSPLHF.

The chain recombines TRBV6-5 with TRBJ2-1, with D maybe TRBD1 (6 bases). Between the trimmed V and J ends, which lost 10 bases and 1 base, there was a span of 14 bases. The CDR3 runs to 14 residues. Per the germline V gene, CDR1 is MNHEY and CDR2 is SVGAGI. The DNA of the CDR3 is TGTGCCACCAGCCAGGGGAAATCCTACAATGAGCAGTTCTTC. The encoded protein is CATSQGKSYNEQFF.

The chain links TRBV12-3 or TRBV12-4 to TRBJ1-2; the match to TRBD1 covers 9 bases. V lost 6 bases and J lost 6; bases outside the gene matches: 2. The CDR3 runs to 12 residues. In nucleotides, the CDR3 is TGTGCCAGCAGCCGGACAGGGGATGGCTACACCTTC. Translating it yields CASSRTGDGYTF.

As DNA, the CDR3 is TGTGCCACCAGCGTACTACAGGGAAGTTATAGCAATCAGCCCCAGCATTTT. Its translation is CATSVLQGSYSNQPQHF. V gene TRBV15 combines with J gene TRBJ1-5, with D possibly being TRBD1 (6 bases). The germline V gene has CDR1 LNHNV and CDR2 YYDKDF (reference sequence). Trimming cost V 5 bases and J 0 bases, with 17 bases left between them. The CDR3 runs 17 residues.

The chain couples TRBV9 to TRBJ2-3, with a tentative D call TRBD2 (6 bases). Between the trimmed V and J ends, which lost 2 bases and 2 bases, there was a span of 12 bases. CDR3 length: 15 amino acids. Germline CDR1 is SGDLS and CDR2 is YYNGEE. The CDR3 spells CASSVRLDPTDTQYF. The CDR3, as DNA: TGTGCCAGCAGCGTCAGACTAGACCCCACAGATACGCAGTATTTT.

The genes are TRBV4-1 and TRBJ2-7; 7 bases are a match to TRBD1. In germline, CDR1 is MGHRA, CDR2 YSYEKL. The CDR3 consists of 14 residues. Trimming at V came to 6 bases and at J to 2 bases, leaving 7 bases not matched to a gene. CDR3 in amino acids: CASSSTGPTYEQYF. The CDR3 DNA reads TGCGCCAGCAGTTCGACAGGGCCCACCTACGAGCAGTACTTC.

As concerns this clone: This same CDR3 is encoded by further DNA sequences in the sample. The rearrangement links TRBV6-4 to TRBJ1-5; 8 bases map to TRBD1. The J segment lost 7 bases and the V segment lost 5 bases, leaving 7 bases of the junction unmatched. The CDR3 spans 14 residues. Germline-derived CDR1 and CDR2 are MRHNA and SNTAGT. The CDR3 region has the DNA TGTGCCAGCAGTCCGAACAGGGGGGGACAGCCCCAGCATTTT. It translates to CASSPNRGGQPQHF.

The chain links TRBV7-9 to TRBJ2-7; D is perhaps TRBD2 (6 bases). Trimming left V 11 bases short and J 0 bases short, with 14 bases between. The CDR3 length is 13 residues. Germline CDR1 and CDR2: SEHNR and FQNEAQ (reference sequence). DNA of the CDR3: TGTGCCGGAGGGACGGATAGCTCCTACGAGCAGTACTTC. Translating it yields CAGGTDSSYEQYF.

CDR3 nucleotide sequence: TGCGCCAGCATGGCGGGGGGGCGTACCGGGGAGCTGTTTTTT. Translation: CASMAGGRTGELFF. V gene TRBV10-1 combines with J gene TRBJ2-2; 9 bases line up with TRBD2. There are 14 residues in the CDR3. V gave up 7 bases and J gave up 5 bases; unmatched junction bases: 5. CDR1 WNHNN and CDR2 SYGVQD come from the germline V gene (reference sequence).

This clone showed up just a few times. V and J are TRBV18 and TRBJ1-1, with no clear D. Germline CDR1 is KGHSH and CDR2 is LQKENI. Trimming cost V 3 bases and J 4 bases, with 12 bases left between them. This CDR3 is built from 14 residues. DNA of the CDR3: TGTGCCAGCTCACCCGGGGTAGGTCTCACTGAAGCTTTCTTT. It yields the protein CASSPGVGLTEAFF.

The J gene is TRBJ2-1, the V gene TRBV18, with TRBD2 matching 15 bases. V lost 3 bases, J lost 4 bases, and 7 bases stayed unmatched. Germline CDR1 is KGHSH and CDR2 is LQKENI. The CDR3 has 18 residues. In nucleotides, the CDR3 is TGTGCCAGCTCACCCCAGACGGGACTAGCGGGGGGTTACAATGAGCAGTTCTTC. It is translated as CASSPQTGLAGGYNEQFF.

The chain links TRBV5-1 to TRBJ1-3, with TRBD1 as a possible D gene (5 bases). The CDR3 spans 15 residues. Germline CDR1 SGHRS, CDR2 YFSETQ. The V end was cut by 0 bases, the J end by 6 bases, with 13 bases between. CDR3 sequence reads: CASSLGGGTENTIYF. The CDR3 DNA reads TGCGCCAGCAGCTTGGGAGGTGGGACTGAAAACACCATATATTTT. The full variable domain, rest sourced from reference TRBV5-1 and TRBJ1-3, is KAGVTQTPRYLIKTRGQQVTLSCSPISGHRSVSWYQQTPGQGLQFLFEYFSETQRNKGNFPGRFSGRQFSNSRSEMNVSTLELGDSALYLCASSLGGGTENTIYFGEGSWLTVV.

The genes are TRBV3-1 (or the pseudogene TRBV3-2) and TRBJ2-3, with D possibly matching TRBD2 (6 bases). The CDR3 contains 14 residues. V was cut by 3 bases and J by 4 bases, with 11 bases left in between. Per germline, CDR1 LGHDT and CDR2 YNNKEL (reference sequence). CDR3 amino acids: CASSQGLPSDTQYF. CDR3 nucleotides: TGTGCCAGCAGCCAGGGACTGCCTTCAGATACGCAGTATTTT.

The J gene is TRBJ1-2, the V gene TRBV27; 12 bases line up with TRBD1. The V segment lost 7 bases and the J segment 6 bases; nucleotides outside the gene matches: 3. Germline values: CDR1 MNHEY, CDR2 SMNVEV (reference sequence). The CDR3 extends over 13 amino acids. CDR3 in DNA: TGTGCCAGCAAGGGACAGGGGGCGCATGGCTACACCTTC. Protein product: CASKGQGAHGYTF.

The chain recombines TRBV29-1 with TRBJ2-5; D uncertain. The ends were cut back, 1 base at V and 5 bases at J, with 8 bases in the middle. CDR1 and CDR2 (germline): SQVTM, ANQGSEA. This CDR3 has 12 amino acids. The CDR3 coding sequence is TGCAGCGTTGAAGCGTTTCGGGAGACCCAGTACTTC. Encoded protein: CSVEAFRETQYF.

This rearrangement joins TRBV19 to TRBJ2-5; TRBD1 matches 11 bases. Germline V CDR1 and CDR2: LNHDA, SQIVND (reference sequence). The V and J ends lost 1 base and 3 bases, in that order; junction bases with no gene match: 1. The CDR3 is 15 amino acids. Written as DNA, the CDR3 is TGTGCCAGTAGTATAGGGACAGGGGGCGAAGAGACCCAGTACTTC. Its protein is CASSIGTGGEETQYF.

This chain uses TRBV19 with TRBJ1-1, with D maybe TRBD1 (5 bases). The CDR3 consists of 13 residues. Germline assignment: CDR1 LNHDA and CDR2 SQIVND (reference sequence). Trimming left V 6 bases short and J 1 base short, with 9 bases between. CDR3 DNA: TGTGCCAGTAGCGACAGCTGGAACACTGAAGCTTTCTTT. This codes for CASSDSWNTEAFF.

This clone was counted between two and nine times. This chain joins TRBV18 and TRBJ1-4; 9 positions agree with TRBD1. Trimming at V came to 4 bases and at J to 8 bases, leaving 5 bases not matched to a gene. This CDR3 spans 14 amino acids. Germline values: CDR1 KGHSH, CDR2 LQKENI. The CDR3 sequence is CASSRTGVQEKLFF. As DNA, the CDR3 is TGTGCCAGCTCACGGACAGGGGTTCAAGAAAAACTGTTTTTT.

The CDR3 loop is CASSIGNGGTDTQYF. CDR3 in DNA: TGTGCCAGTAGTATAGGAAACGGGGGTACAGATACGCAGTATTTT. V usage is TRBV19 and J usage is TRBJ2-3, with D possibly TRBD2 on 6 matching bases. Trimming shortened V by 1 base and J by 3 bases, and 11 bases separated the two germline ends. CDR3 length: 15 amino acids. Germline CDR1 and CDR2: LNHDA and SQIVND (reference sequence).

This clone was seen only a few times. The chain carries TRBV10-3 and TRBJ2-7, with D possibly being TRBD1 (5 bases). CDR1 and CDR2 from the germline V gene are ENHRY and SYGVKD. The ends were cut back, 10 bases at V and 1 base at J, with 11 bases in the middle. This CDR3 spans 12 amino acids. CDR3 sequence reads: CATTGDSYEQYF. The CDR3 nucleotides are TGTGCCACCACAGGAGATTCCTACGAGCAGTACTTC.

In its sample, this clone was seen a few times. The CDR3 DNA sequence: TGTGCTAGTGGTTGGGACAGGGCGGGTGGCTACACCTTC. This translates into CASGWDRAGGYTF. The chain links TRBV12-5 to TRBJ1-2, with 9 bases fitting TRBD1. The V gene's germline CDR1 is LGHNT and CDR2 FRNRAP. The trim removed 4 bases at V and 7 bases at J, leaving 4 bases unmatched. The CDR3 extends over 13 amino acids.

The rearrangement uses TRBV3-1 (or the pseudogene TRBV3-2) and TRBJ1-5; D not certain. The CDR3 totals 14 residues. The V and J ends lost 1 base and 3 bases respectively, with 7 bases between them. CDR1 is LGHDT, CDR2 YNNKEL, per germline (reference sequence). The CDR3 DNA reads TGTGCCAGCAGCCAAGGCAACTTCAATCAGCCCCAGCATTTT. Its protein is CASSQGNFNQPQHF.